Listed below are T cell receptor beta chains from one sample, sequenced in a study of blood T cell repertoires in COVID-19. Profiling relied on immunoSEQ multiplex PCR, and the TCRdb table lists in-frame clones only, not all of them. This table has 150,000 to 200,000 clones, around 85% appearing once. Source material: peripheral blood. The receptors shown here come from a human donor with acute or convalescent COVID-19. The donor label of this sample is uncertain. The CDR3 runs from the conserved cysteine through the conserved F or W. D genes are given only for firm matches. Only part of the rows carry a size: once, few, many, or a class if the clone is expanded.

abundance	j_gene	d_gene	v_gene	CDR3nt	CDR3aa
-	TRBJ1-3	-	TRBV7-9	TGTGCCAGCAGCGCCGGGACATACTCTGGAAACACCATATATTTT	CASSAGTYSGNTIYF
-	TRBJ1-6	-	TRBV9	TGTGCCAGCAGCGGGACAACTAATTCACCCCTCCACTTT	CASSGTTNSPLHF
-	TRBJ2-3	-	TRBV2	TGTGCCAGCAGTGGCTCGGGGTATACGCAGTATTTT	CASSGSGYTQYF
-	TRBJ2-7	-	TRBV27	TGTGCCAGCAGTTGGGATGGCAGGGTCGGCTACGAGCAGTACTTC	CASSWDGRVGYEQYF
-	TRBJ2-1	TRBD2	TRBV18	TGTGCCAGCTCACCAGGCCGGACTAGTTACAATGAGCAGTTCTTC	CASSPGRTSYNEQFF
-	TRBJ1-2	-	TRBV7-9	TGTGCCACCCCCCAGGGGTACTATGGCTACACCTTC	CATPQGYYGYTF
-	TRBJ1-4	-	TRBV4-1	TGCGCCAGCAGCCCCTCGGGGGGTGGTACTAATGAAAAACTGTTTTTT	CASSPSGGGTNEKLFF
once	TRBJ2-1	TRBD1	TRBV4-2	TGTGCCAGCAGCCAAGCGGACAGGGCGAATGAGCAGTTCTTC	CASSQADRANEQFF
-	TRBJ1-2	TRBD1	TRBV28	TGTGCCAGCAGCCCCACGACCTACGACAGGGGGCCTGGCTACACCTTC	CASSPTTYDRGPGYTF
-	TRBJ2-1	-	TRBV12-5	TGTGCTCCCCAGGGTAACTACAATGAGCAGTTCTTC	CAPQGNYNEQFF
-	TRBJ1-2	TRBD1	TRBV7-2	TGTGCCAGCAGCTTAGGAAGGGGGACAGGGGTGTACTTCGGCTACACCTTC	CASSLGRGTGVYFGYTF
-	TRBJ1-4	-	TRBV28	TGTGCCACCTATTATGAAAAACTGTTTTTT	CATYYEKLFF
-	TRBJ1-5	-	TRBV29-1	TGCAGCGTTATACCAGGGTGTCAGCCCCAGCATTTT	CSVIPGCQPQHF
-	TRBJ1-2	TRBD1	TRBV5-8	TGTGCCAGGAGCAATCCGGGACAGGATTATGGCTACACCTTC	CARSNPGQDYGYTF
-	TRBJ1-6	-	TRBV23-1	TGCGCCAACCCGAAGCAGGGGATATGGTATAATTCACCCCTCCACTTT	CANPKQGIWYNSPLHF
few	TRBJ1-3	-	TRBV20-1	TGCAGTGCTAGTGGCGACTCGGGAAACACCATATATTTT	CSASGDSGNTIYF
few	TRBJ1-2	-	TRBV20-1	TGCAGTGCTAATATTGGGGCTGGCTACACCTTC	CSANIGAGYTF
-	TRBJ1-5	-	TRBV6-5	TGTGCCAGCCGCGACGGGGGAGGAGGCAATCAGCCCCAGCATTTT	CASRDGGGGNQPQHF
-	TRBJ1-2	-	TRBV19	TGTGCCAGTAGTATATCAGGGTTCTATGGCTACACCTTC	CASSISGFYGYTF
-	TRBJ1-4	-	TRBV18	TGTGCCAGCTCACCAGAAGGAGGGTTAACCGGAAAACTGTTTTTT	CASSPEGGLTGKLFF
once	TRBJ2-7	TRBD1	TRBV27	TGTGCCAGCGGGGAGAATCGGGACAGATTATACGAGCAGTACTTC	CASGENRDRLYEQYF
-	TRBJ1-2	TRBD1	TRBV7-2	TGTGCCAGCAGCCAAAGGGACAGGGCGTCGGGCGGCTACACCTTC	CASSQRDRASGGYTF
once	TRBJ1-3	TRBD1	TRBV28	TGTGCCAGCAGTTTACTGGGACAGGTGGCGTTTGCTGGAAACACCATATATTTT	CASSLLGQVAFAGNTIYF
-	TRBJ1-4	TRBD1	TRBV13	TGTGCCAGCAGCTTAGGCCTGAAACAGGGGGAGAAGGGGTTTTTT	CASSLGLKQGEKGFF
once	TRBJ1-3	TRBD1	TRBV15	TGTGCCACCAGCAGAGCGGGGGACAGGTCGAACTCTGGAAACACCATATATTTT	CATSRAGDRSNSGNTIYF
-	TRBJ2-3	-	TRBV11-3	TGTGCCAGCAGCTTAGTATTTGGAGGGGCAGATACGCAGTATTTT	CASSLVFGGADTQYF
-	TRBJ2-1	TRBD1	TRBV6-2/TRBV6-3	TGTGCCAGCAGTTATGTCCGGACAGGGGGATCTAATGAGCAGTTCTTC	CASSYVRTGGSNEQFF
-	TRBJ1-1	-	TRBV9	TGTGCCAGCAGCGTTCAGGGAAAGGCCACTGAAGCTTTCTTT	CASSVQGKATEAFF
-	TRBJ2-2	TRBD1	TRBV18	TGTGCCAGCTCACGTCGACAGGGAAAGGCGATGAGCACCGGGGAGCTGTTTTTT	CASSRRQGKAMSTGELFF
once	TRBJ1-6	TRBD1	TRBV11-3	TGTGCCAGCAGCTTAGAGGGGACAGGGGGCAGAAATTCACCCCTCCACTTT	CASSLEGTGGRNSPLHF
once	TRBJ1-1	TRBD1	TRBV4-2	TGTGCCAGCAGCCCCCAGGGGGTGGGCACTGAAGCTTTCTTT	CASSPQGVGTEAFF